The 13 T cell receptor beta chains below all came from one sample that was sequenced in a study of T cell responses to AZD1222 COVID-19 vaccine. Assay used: immunoSEQ multiplex PCR; TCRdb lists only in-frame clones, some missing. Seen here are 80,000 or so clones, roughly 90% observed once, and the top ten hold around 5.3%. Sequenced material: peripheral blood, taken on day 0 of AZD1222 vaccination. Receptor source: an adult in good health.

This sequence joins TRBV2 and TRBJ2-2; 7 bases fit TRBD2. Germline V lookup: CDR1 SNHLY, CDR2 FYNNEI. The V segment lost 1 base and the J segment 7 bases; nucleotides outside the gene matches: 21. The CDR3 runs to 20 residues. CDR3 nucleotide sequence: TGTGCCAGCAGTGAAGGACTATTCCGAATTGTATCGGGGGGTGGCGGGGAGCTGTTTTTT. Protein sequence: CASSEGLFRIVSGGGGELFF.

The chain couples TRBV5-4 to TRBJ2-3; a weak D match, TRBD1 (5 bases). The CDR3 length is 13 residues. CDR1 SGHNT and CDR2 YYREEE come from the germline V gene (reference sequence). Trimming cost V 5 bases and J 2 bases, with 9 bases left between them. CDR3 bases: TGTGCCAGCAGGGGGCGTACCACAGATACGCAGTATTTT. Protein product: CASRGRTTDTQYF.

This clone was seen only once. The V call is TRBV21-1, the J call TRBJ1-5. TRBV21-1 is tagged as a pseudogene. The CDR3 runs 17 residues. In nucleotides, the CDR3 is TGCGACCCCTGCCTAGGGTCGCTCCGGGAGGGCAATCAGCCCCAGCATTTT. It is translated as CDPCLGSLREGNQPQHF.

This clone was seen once. CDR3: CASSTYGAGGNFGYTF. Written as DNA, the CDR3 is TGTGCCAGCAGTACCTATGGGGCAGGGGGGAATTTTGGCTACACCTTC. The chain carries TRBV28 and TRBJ1-2; TRBD1 aligns across 7 bases. Germline V gives CDR1 MDHEN, CDR2 SYDVKM. The CDR3 extends over 16 amino acids. The V segment lost 5 bases and the J segment 7 bases; nucleotides outside the gene matches: 16.

The table lists this clone with a few counts. This chain links TRBV6-5 with TRBJ1-5; possible D gene TRBD1, 5 bases. The germline V gene encodes CDR1 MNHEY and CDR2 SVGAGI. V was clipped by 4 bases and J by 0 bases, with 10 bases between them. This CDR3 comprises 15 residues. CDR3 residues: CASSFARGSNQPQHF. CDR3 DNA sequence: TGTGCCAGCAGTTTCGCTAGGGGTAGCAATCAGCCCCAGCATTTT.

The chain uses TRBV19 and TRBJ1-2; 7 nucleotides agree with TRBD1. The CDR3 contains 12 residues. Germline V CDR1 and CDR2: LNHDA, SQIVND (reference sequence). V was clipped by 5 bases and J by 7 bases; unmatched bases: 4. CDR3: CASSARQGGYTF. CDR3 coding DNA: TGTGCCAGTAGTGCCCGACAGGGTGGCTACACCTTC. The whole variable domain, remainder taken from reference TRBV19 and TRBJ1-2, is DGGITQSPKYLFRKEGQNVTLSCEQNLNHDAMYWYRQDPGQGLRLIYYSQIVNDFQKGDIAEGYSVSREKKESFPLTVTSAQKNPTAFYLCASSARQGGYTFGSGTRLTVV.

The CDR3 loop is CASSLRVQETQYF. CDR3 sequence (DNA): TGTGCCAGCAGCTTGCGGGTCCAAGAGACCCAGTACTTC. The genes are TRBV5-5 and TRBJ2-5; D remains ambiguous. Trimming took 1 base from V and 1 from J, leaving 5 bases between them. The germline gives CDR1 SGHKS, CDR2 YYEKEE (reference sequence). The CDR3 covers 13 residues.

The chain is built from TRBV28 and TRBJ2-7; 8 nucleotides match TRBD2. J gave up 2 bases and V 8 bases, and 2 bases lay outside the gene matches. Germline V CDR1 and CDR2: MDHEN, SYDVKM. CDR3 length: 12 amino acids. The CDR3 region has the DNA TGTGCCAGCCGGGGGGGGGCCTACGAGCAGTACTTC. This encodes CASRGGAYEQYF.

The chain links TRBV28 to TRBJ1-1; unclear D gene. CDR1 is MDHEN and CDR2 is SYDVKM in the germline V gene. V was pared by 6 bases and J by 2 bases, with 25 bases between. The CDR3 is 18 amino acids. The CDR3 loop reads CASRMWETRLGENTEAFF. In DNA, the CDR3 is TGTGCCAGCAGAATGTGGGAGACAAGGCTCGGGGAAAACACTGAAGCTTTCTTT.

This chain connects TRBV6-4 to TRBJ1-5; D not resolved. Per germline, CDR1 MRHNA and CDR2 SNTAGT. Trimming left V 0 bases short and J 9 bases short, with 9 bases between. The CDR3 contains 13 residues. DNA of the CDR3: TGTGCCAGCAGTGACTCACCAAAGGGGCCCCAGCATTTT. This gives the protein CASSDSPKGPQHF.

This sequence joins TRBV19 and TRBJ2-7; TRBD1 aligns across 9 bases. With 5 bases clipped from V and 4 bases from J, the junction kept 3 bases outside the gene matches. CDR1 and CDR2 from the germline V gene are LNHDA and SQIVND (reference sequence). This CDR3 contains 13 residues. CDR3 coding DNA: TGTGCCAGTAGTGCGGACAGGGGTTACGAGCAGTACTTC. It specifies CASSADRGYEQYF.

The genes are TRBV7-9 and TRBJ1-4; D gene unclear. Germline CDR1 reads SEHNR; CDR2 reads FQNEAQ (reference sequence). V lost 4 bases and J 7 bases, leaving 19 bases between the germline ends. The CDR3 totals 16 residues. The CDR3 region is CASSSPDPEESEKLFF. As DNA, the CDR3 is TGTGCCAGCAGCTCCCCCGACCCTGAGGAGAGTGAAAAACTGTTTTTT.

This clone came up once. The V gene is TRBV5-5, the J gene TRBJ2-3; TRBD1 matches at 11 bases. Per the germline V gene, CDR1 is SGHKS and CDR2 is YYEKEE (reference sequence). Trimming cost V 3 bases and J 2 bases; bases outside gene matches: 5. This CDR3 spans 16 amino acids. CDR3 in DNA: TGTGCCAGCAGCTCGGGACAGGGGGTTACCACAGATACGCAGTATTTT. Residues: CASSSGQGVTTDTQYF.